The 7 T cell receptor beta chains below all came from one sample that was sequenced in a study of T cell responses to AZD1222 COVID-19 vaccine. Measured with immunoSEQ multiplex PCR; TCRdb has only the in-frame clones, and not every one. The sample consists of about 67,000 clones, roughly 84% of them appearing once. The sample here was peripheral blood, taken on day 0 of AZD1222 vaccination. These TCRs come from an adult in good health.

The chain is built from TRBV19 and TRBJ2-1; TRBD2 agrees at 11 bases. CDR1 is LNHDA, CDR2 SQIVND, per germline (reference sequence). V dropped 4 bases and J dropped 7; count of bases not matched to a gene: 9. This CDR3 is built from 16 residues. This CDR3 reads CASSKTSGRTGNEQFF. CDR3 bases: TGTGCCAGTAGTAAAACTAGCGGGAGAACGGGTAATGAGCAGTTCTTC.

V gene TRBV28 combines with J gene TRBJ2-5; D is unresolved. This CDR3 spans 12 amino acids. Per germline, CDR1 MDHEN and CDR2 SYDVKM. V lost 2 bases and J 5 bases, leaving 6 bases between the germline ends. CDR3 in amino acids: CASSLIKETQYF. The DNA of the CDR3 is TGTGCCAGCAGTTTAATTAAGGAGACCCAGTACTTC.

The chain carries TRBV27 and TRBJ2-1; a weak D match, TRBD2 (6 bases). The CDR3 totals 18 residues. Germline CDR1 reads MNHEY; CDR2 reads SMNVEV (reference sequence). The ends were cut back, 6 bases at V and 0 bases at J, with 21 bases in the middle. The CDR3 DNA follows: TGTGCCAGCAGGAGAGGGACCGCCGGGACTGGCTCCTACAATGAGCAGTTCTTC. Translated: CASRRGTAGTGSYNEQFF.

The chain carries TRBV9 and TRBJ2-2; the D is unclear. V shed 0 bases and J shed 1 base, with 7 bases lying between them. This CDR3 region has 15 residues. Germline values: CDR1 SGDLS, CDR2 YYNGEE. CDR3 coding DNA: TGTGCCAGCAGCGTAGCGGCAGGGAACACCGGGGAGCTGTTTTTT. This sequence encodes CASSVAAGNTGELFF. The variable domain in full, with the rest retrieved from reference TRBV9 and TRBJ2-2, is DSGVTQTPKHLITATGQRVTLRCSPRSGDLSVYWYQQSLDQGLQFLIQYYNGEERAKGNILERFSAQQFPDLHSELNLSSLELGDSALYFCASSVAAGNTGELFFGEGSRLTVL.

This chain joins TRBV30 and TRBJ1-1; no firm D call. Trimming took 8 bases from V and 5 from J, leaving 21 bases between them. This CDR3 is built from 14 residues. In germline, CDR1 is GTSNPN, CDR2 SVGIG (reference sequence). The CDR3 region is CARKEGWGGTEAFF. CDR3 bases: TGTGCCAGAAAGGAAGGATGGGGAGGGACTGAAGCTTTCTTT. The entire variable domain, with the rest obtained from reference TRBV30 and TRBJ1-1, is as follows: SQTIHQWPATLVQPVGSPLSLECTVEGTSNPNLYWYRQAAGRGLQLLFYSVGIGQISSEVPQNLSASRPQDRQFILSSKKLLLSDSGFYLCARKEGWGGTEAFFGQGTRLTVV.

This rearrangement joins TRBV30 to TRBJ1-2; a possible D gene is TRBD1 (6 bases). CDR1 GTSNPN and CDR2 SVGIG come from the germline V gene (reference sequence). CDR3 length: 14 residues. Trimming pared 2 bases from V and 4 bases from J, leaving 14 bases between. The CDR3 DNA follows: TGTGCCTGGAGTCGGGGACACGAGCGCTATGGCTACACCTTC. Translated: CAWSRGHERYGYTF.

This clone came up once. The chain uses TRBV28 and TRBJ1-4; possibly TRBD1 for D (5 bases). There are 17 residues in the CDR3. V lost 1 base and J lost 5, with 17 bases in between. Germline loops: CDR1 MDHEN, CDR2 SYDVKM. The CDR3 DNA is TGTGCCAGCAGTTTATTGGTATGGGACCAGGAGAATGAAAAACTGTTTTTT. It encodes CASSLLVWDQENEKLFF.